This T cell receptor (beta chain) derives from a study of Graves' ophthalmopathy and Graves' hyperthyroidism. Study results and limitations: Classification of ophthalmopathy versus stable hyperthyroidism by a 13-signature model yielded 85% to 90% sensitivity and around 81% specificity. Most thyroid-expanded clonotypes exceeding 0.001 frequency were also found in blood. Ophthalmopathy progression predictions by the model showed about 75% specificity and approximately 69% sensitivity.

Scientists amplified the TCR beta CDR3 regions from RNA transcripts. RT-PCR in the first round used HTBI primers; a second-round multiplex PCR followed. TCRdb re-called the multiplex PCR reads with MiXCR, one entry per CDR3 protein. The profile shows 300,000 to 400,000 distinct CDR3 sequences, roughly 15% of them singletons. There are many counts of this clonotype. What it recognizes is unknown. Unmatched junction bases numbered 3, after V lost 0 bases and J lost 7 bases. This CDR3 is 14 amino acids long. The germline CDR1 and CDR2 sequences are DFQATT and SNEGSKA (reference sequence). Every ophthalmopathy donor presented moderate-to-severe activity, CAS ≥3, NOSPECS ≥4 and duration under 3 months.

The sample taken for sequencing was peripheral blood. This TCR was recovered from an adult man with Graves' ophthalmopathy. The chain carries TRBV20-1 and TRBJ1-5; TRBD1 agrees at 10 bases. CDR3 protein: CSAREDRGGQPQHF. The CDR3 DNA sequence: TGCAGTGCTAGAGAGGACAGGGGGGGACAGCCCCAGCATTTT.